The T cell receptor (beta chain) described here comes from a study of blood T cell repertoires in COVID-19. Profiled with immunoSEQ multiplex PCR; TCRdb holds only in-frame clones, not every one. Of some 150,000 clones in the sample, 80% to 90% were seen once. The CDR3 runs to 19 residues. The trim removed 2 bases at V and 9 bases at J, leaving 19 bases unmatched. Germline values: CDR1 ENHRY, CDR2 SYGVKD. The chain couples TRBV10-3 to TRBJ2-3; 11 nucleotides match TRBD2. The specimen was peripheral blood. The TCR originated in a woman aged 45-65 years with acute or convalescent COVID-19. CDR3 region: CAISERGTSGGNLAGTQYF. Written as DNA, the CDR3 is TGTGCCATCAGTGAGAGGGGAACTAGCGGGGGAAACCTAGCAGGGACGCAGTATTTT.